A single sample is the source of the 30 T cell receptor beta chains below, sequenced in a study of cytomegalovirus exposure and HLA in healthy donors. Produced via immunoSEQ multiplex PCR; TCRdb's table is partial and in-frame only. The table shows 200,000 or so clones, with more than 75% occurring only once. The sequenced sample was PBMCs. These TCRs come from a woman under 30 in good health and CMV-seropositive.

The chain recombines TRBV5-1 with TRBJ1-5; tentative D call: TRBD1 (6 bases). Trimming stripped 2 bases from V and 7 bases from J, with 22 bases between. CDR1 and CDR2 (germline): SGHRS, YFSETQ. This CDR3 region has 17 residues. The CDR3 reads CASSFEPSGGLSQPQHF. CDR3 in DNA: TGCGCCAGCAGCTTTGAACCAAGCGGGGGCTTGTCGCAGCCCCAGCATTTT.

The V gene is TRBV7-6, the J gene TRBJ2-2; TRBD2 aligns across 12 bases. The CDR3 covers 16 residues. Germline-derived CDR1 and CDR2 are SGHVS and FNYEAQ. V shed 3 bases, J shed 4 bases, and the junction held 3 bases outside the gene matches. The CDR3 protein is CASSFSSGRATGELFF. As DNA, the CDR3 is TGTGCCAGCAGCTTTTCTAGCGGGAGGGCCACCGGGGAGCTGTTTTTT.

The rearrangement joins TRBV21-1 to TRBJ2-1; the table's D gene call, TRBD1, was not cross checked with the DNA. TRBV21-1 is labeled a pseudogene. There are 17 residues in the CDR3. The CDR3 DNA is TGTGCCAGCAGCCAAAGCTCGCAGGGGGCGAACGACAATGAGCAGTTCTTC. Residues: CASSQSSQGANDNEQFF.

This chain joins TRBV7-9 and TRBJ1-4, with 9 nucleotides matching TRBD1. The junction had 7 bases not matched to a gene; V was cut back by 10 bases and J by 7 bases. Germline V gene sequence: CDR1 SEHNR, CDR2 FQNEAQ (reference sequence). The CDR3 runs to 13 residues. This CDR3 reads CAISGQGFEKLFF. CDR3 bases: TGTGCCATCTCGGGACAGGGCTTTGAAAAACTGTTTTTT.

This chain joins TRBV11-3 and TRBJ2-1, with 12 positions matching TRBD2. The CDR3 spans 15 residues. V lost 5 bases and J lost 8; bases outside the gene matches: 7. CDR1 and CDR2 from the germline V gene are SGHNT and YENEEA. This CDR3 reads CASSQETSGSYEQFF. The CDR3 DNA sequence: TGTGCCAGCAGCCAGGAGACTAGCGGGAGCTATGAGCAGTTCTTC.

This sequence joins TRBV9 and TRBJ2-2, with 8 bases lining up with TRBD1. Germline CDR1 is SGDLS and CDR2 is YYNGEE. The CDR3 is 14 amino acids. CDR3 nucleotides: TGTGCTTCAAGCGGGCAGGGGGCTGATGGGGAGCTGTTTTTT. Translated: CASSGQGADGELFF.

This chain links TRBV27 with TRBJ2-3; D gene uncertain. V was cut by 4 bases and J by 3 bases, with 8 bases left in between. The CDR3 sequence is 13 residues long. The germline V gene encodes CDR1 MNHEY and CDR2 SMNVEV (reference sequence). Here the CDR3 reads CASSSLGTDTQYF. CDR3 nucleotides: TGTGCCAGCAGTTCGCTCGGGACAGATACGCAGTATTTT.

The V call is TRBV6-1, the J call TRBJ1-1, with D possibly TRBD1 on 5 matching bases. The CDR3 contains 14 residues. CDR1 and CDR2 from the germline V gene are MNHNS and SASEGT. The V end lost 0 bases, the J end lost 2 bases, and 7 bases lay between the germline ends. CDR3 in amino acids: CASSEAGGNTEAFF. The CDR3 DNA reads TGTGCCAGCAGTGAAGCGGGGGGAAACACTGAAGCTTTCTTT.

The rearrangement joins TRBV5-1 to TRBJ2-1; D ambiguous. Germline values: CDR1 SGHRS, CDR2 YFSETQ. The CDR3 is 14 residues long. Trimming cost V 3 bases and J 10 bases, with 17 bases left between them. This CDR3 reads CASSWAALSLEQFF. CDR3 DNA sequence: TGCGCCAGCAGCTGGGCCGCGCTTTCGCTCGAGCAGTTCTTC.

This clone is a singleton in its sample. The rearrangement links TRBV7-9 to TRBJ2-5; 9 positions agree with TRBD1. The CDR3 has 16 residues. CDR1 is SEHNR, CDR2 FQNEAQ, per germline (reference sequence). V trimming: 1 base; J trimming: 5 bases; junction bases outside the gene matches: 8. The CDR3: CASSLDISGTGETQYF. DNA for the CDR3: TGTGCCAGCAGCTTAGACATCAGCGGGACAGGGGAGACCCAGTACTTC.

The chain is built from TRBV4-1 and TRBJ2-1; D gene uncertain. Germline V gene data show CDR1 as MGHRA and CDR2 as YSYEKL. Trimming left V 3 bases short and J 0 bases short, with 18 bases between. This CDR3 spans 18 amino acids. The CDR3 coding sequence is TGCGCCAGCAGCCACAGAATGAAGAACATCAGCTCCTACAATGAGCAGTTCTTC. Its protein product is CASSHRMKNISSYNEQFF.

V usage is TRBV5-1 and J usage is TRBJ1-1, with D uncertain. CDR1 is SGHRS and CDR2 is YFSETQ in the germline V gene. The CDR3 runs to 15 residues. Trimming left V 5 bases short and J 5 bases short, with 19 bases between. The CDR3 DNA is TGCGCCAGCAGAACTGATTTGTCAGGATGGACTGAAGCTTTCTTT. Translated: CASRTDLSGWTEAFF. The whole variable domain, remainder taken from reference TRBV5-1 and TRBJ1-1, is KAGVTQTPRYLIKTRGQQVTLSCSPISGHRSVSWYQQTPGQGLQFLFEYFSETQRNKGNFPGRFSGRQFSNSRSEMNVSTLELGDSALYLCASRTDLSGWTEAFFGQGTRLTVV.

In its sample, this clone was seen a few times. The chain is built from TRBV19 and TRBJ1-1; D unresolved. CDR1 is LNHDA, CDR2 SQIVND, per germline (reference sequence). The V end lost 3 bases, the J end lost 4 bases, and 6 bases lay between the germline ends. The CDR3 is 12 amino acids. Written as DNA, the CDR3 is TGTGCCAGTAGTATGTCCGGCACTGAAGCTTTCTTT. Translating gives CASSMSGTEAFF.

The CDR3 nucleotides are TGCGCCAGCAGCCAAGATCAGGCGGCGGGCCTCACAGATACGCAGTATTTT. Its translation: CASSQDQAAGLTDTQYF. The J gene is TRBJ2-3, the V gene TRBV4-1; TRBD2 is a possible D gene (5 bases). Between the trimmed V and J ends, which lost 0 bases and 2 bases, there was a span of 15 bases. This CDR3 region has 17 residues. CDR1 MGHRA and CDR2 YSYEKL come from the germline V gene.

This rearrangement joins TRBV6-4 to TRBJ2-3, with TRBD2 matching 7 bases. This CDR3 contains 14 residues. Germline lookup yields CDR1 MRHNA and CDR2 SNTAGT. J was trimmed by 2 bases and V by 8 bases; bases with no gene match: 7. The CDR3 bases are TGTGCCAGCCGGGAAGCGGGGTTCACAGATACGCAGTATTTT. It specifies CASREAGFTDTQYF.

The chain is built from TRBV25-1 and TRBJ1-3, with a weak D call TRBD1 (5 bases). Between the trimmed V and J ends, which lost 2 bases and 4 bases, there was a span of 12 bases. The CDR3 consists of 15 residues. Per germline, CDR1 MGHDK and CDR2 SYGVNS. The CDR3 DNA reads TGTGCCAGCAGTGAACCAGGGAATCTAGGAAACACCATATATTTT. This sequence encodes CASSEPGNLGNTIYF.

The chain employs TRBV27 and TRBJ1-1; D perhaps matches TRBD1 (5 bases). The CDR3 has 14 amino acids. Germline CDR1 and CDR2: MNHEY and SMNVEV (reference sequence). V was cut by 2 bases and J by 3 bases, with 10 bases left in between. CDR3 coding DNA: TGTGCCAGCAGTTTAGGAGGGGCCTACACTGAAGCTTTCTTT. It yields the protein CASSLGGAYTEAFF.

V and J are TRBV7-9 and TRBJ1-5; tentative D call: TRBD1 (5 bases). The CDR3 consists of 14 residues. Germline CDR1 SEHNR, CDR2 FQNEAQ (reference sequence). Trimming left V 1 base short and J 9 bases short, with 13 bases between. The CDR3 protein is CASSLGQPDGPQHF. The CDR3 nucleotides read TGTGCCAGCAGCTTAGGACAGCCCGATGGGCCCCAGCATTTT.

V is TRBV28 and J is TRBJ2-1; 8 positions match TRBD2. Germline CDR1 and CDR2: MDHEN and SYDVKM. With V trimmed by 5 bases and J by 5 bases, 14 bases remained unmatched. The CDR3 has 17 amino acids. The CDR3, as DNA: TGTGCCAGCAGTGCCCTGGGTAGCGGGAATACCAACAATGAGCAGTTCTTC. Translated: CASSALGSGNTNNEQFF. Looking up the rest from reference TRBV28 and TRBJ2-1 gives the full variable domain: DVKVTQSSRYLVKRTGEKVFLECVQDMDHENMFWYRQDPGLGLRLIYFSYDVKMKEKGDIPEGYSVSREKKERFSLILESASTNQTSMYLCASSALGSGNTNNEQFFGPGTRLTVL.

The rearrangement joins TRBV9 to TRBJ2-7; D is possibly TRBD2 (6 bases). V was pared by 2 bases and J by 2 bases, with 17 bases between. The CDR3 sequence is 16 residues long. The V gene's germline CDR1 is SGDLS and CDR2 YYNGEE. As DNA, the CDR3 is TGTGCCAGCAGCGTGTCTTCGGGACTGAACGCCTACGAGCAGTACTTC. Translation gives CASSVSSGLNAYEQYF.

The chain is built from TRBV28 and TRBJ2-1; TRBD1 might be the D (5 bases). The CDR3 consists of 14 residues. The V gene lost 4 bases and the J gene lost 3 bases, with 10 bases spanning the gap. Germline V gene data show CDR1 as MDHEN and CDR2 as SYDVKM. CDR3 DNA sequence: TGTGCCAGCAGTTCGCCGGACATCTACAATGAGCAGTTCTTC. Translation: CASSSPDIYNEQFF.

This clone was counted a single time. The V call is TRBV19, the J call TRBJ2-1; 7 positions agree with TRBD2. Losses at the gene ends were 4 bases for V and 3 bases for J; bases not matched to a gene: 9. Germline CDR1 reads LNHDA; CDR2 reads SQIVND (reference sequence). The CDR3 sequence is 16 residues long. CDR3 nucleotides: TGTGCCAGTAGTACACCGAGGGAGGGCCGCTACAATGAGCAGTTCTTC. It encodes CASSTPREGRYNEQFF. Full variable domain (rest looked up from reference TRBV19 and TRBJ2-1): DGGITQSPKYLFRKEGQNVTLSCEQNLNHDAMYWYRQDPGQGLRLIYYSQIVNDFQKGDIAEGYSVSREKKESFPLTVTSAQKNPTAFYLCASSTPREGRYNEQFFGPGTRLTVL.

This sequence joins TRBV7-9 and TRBJ2-7; 10 bases fit TRBD2. V dropped 4 bases and J dropped 5; count of bases not matched to a gene: 5. From germline, CDR1 is SEHNR and CDR2 FQNEAQ (reference sequence). The length of the CDR3 is 14 residues. The chain's CDR3 is CASSSSGRSNEQYF. The CDR3 nucleotides read TGTGCCAGCAGCTCTAGCGGGAGATCGAACGAGCAGTACTTC.

With respect to this clone: Other DNA sequences of this sample code for an identical CDR3. The V call is TRBV2, the J call TRBJ2-2; TRBD1 agrees at 8 bases. Per germline, CDR1 SNHLY and CDR2 FYNNEI. V trimming: 2 bases; J trimming: 3 bases; junction bases outside the gene matches: 2. The CDR3 length is 15 residues. CDR3 protein: CASSETGGYTGELFF. The CDR3 nucleotides are TGTGCCAGCAGTGAAACAGGGGGGTACACCGGGGAGCTGTTTTTT.

V usage is TRBV2 and J usage is TRBJ1-1; 9 bases map to TRBD1. This CDR3 spans 14 amino acids. V lost 7 bases, J lost 1 base, and 4 bases stayed unmatched. Germline loops: CDR1 SNHLY, CDR2 FYNNEI. The CDR3 region has the DNA TGTGCCAGCACTCAGACAGGGGGGAACACTGAAGCTTTCTTT. Its protein product is CASTQTGGNTEAFF.

The J gene is TRBJ2-2, the V gene TRBV10-3; D is ambiguous. The CDR3 totals 14 residues. Germline CDR1 is ENHRY and CDR2 is SYGVKD. V was trimmed by 3 bases and J by 1 base, leaving 6 bases between them. The CDR3 region is CAISESLNTGELFF. The CDR3 coding sequence is TGTGCCATCAGTGAATCCCTGAACACCGGGGAGCTGTTTTTT.

The chain combines TRBV4-1 with TRBJ2-7; D may be TRBD2 (6 bases). CDR1 and CDR2 from the germline V gene are MGHRA and YSYEKL. This CDR3 is 15 amino acids long. Trimming took 4 bases from V and 0 from J, leaving 13 bases between them. The CDR3 nucleotides read TGCGCCAGCAGCCGCCAAGGACTACCCTCCTACGAGCAGTACTTC. Amino acid sequence: CASSRQGLPSYEQYF.

The rearrangement uses TRBV7-8 and TRBJ2-4; possibly TRBD1 for D (6 bases). From germline, CDR1 is SGHVS and CDR2 FQNEAQ. CDR3 length: 17 amino acids. Trimming left V 3 bases short and J 8 bases short, with 23 bases between. This CDR3 is CASSFDLMYRATDIQYF. Here the CDR3 DNA reads TGTGCCAGCAGCTTTGATCTTATGTACAGGGCGACGGACATTCAGTACTTC.

The J gene is TRBJ1-2, the V gene TRBV7-2; TRBD1 agrees at 9 bases. Trimming removed 1 base from V and 4 bases from J; junction bases left unmatched: 7. Germline V lookup: CDR1 SGHTA, CDR2 FQGNSA. This CDR3 region has 16 residues. Written as DNA, the CDR3 is TGTGCCAGCAGCTTAGGGGGAACAGGGGGCGGCTATGGCTACACCTTC. It is translated as CASSLGGTGGGYGYTF.

The table lists this clone with a count of one. CDR3 nucleotides: TGCAGCGTTGATAGAGCGGGAGTAGGCACAGATACGCAGTATTTT. It specifies CSVDRAGVGTDTQYF. This chain links TRBV29-1 with TRBJ2-3; 8 bases are shared with TRBD2. This CDR3 is 15 amino acids long. V lost 3 bases, J lost 1 base, and 6 bases stayed unmatched. CDR1 and CDR2 from the germline V gene are SQVTM and ANQGSEA.